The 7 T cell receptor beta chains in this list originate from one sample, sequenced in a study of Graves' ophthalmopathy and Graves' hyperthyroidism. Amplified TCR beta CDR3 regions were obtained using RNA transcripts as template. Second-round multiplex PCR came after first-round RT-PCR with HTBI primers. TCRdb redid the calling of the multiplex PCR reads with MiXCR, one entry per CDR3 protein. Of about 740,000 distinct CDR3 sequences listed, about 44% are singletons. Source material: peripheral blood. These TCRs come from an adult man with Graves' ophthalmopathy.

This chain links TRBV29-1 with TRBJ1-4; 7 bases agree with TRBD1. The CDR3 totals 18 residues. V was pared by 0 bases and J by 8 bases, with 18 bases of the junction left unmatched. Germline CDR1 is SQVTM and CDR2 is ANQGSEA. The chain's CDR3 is CSVEDYSSDRERREKLFF. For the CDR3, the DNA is TGCAGCGTTGAAGATTATTCTAGTGACAGGGAGCGACGGGAAAAACTGTTTTTT.

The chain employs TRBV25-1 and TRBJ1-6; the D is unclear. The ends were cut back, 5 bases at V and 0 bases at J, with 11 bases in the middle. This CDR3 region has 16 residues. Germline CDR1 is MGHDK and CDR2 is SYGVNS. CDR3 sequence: CASSLVVSSYNSPLHF. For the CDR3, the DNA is TGTGCCAGCAGTTTGGTCGTCAGCTCCTATAATTCACCCCTCCACTTT.

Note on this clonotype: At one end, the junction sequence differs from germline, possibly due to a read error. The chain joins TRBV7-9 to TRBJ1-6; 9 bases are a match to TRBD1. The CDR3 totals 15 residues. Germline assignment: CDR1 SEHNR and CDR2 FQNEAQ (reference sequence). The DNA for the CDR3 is TGCGCCAGCAGCTTACAGGGGGCGCGTGACTCATCCCTCCACTTT. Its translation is CASSLQGARDSSLHF.

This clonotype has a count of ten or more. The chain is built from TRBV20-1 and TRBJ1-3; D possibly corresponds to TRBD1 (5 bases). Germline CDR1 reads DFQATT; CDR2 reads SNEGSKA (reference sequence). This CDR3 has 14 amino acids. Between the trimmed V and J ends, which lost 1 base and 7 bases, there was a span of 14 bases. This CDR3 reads CSARVGSSGNTIYF. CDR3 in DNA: TGCAGTGCTAGAGTGGGCAGTTCAGGGAACACCATATATTTT.

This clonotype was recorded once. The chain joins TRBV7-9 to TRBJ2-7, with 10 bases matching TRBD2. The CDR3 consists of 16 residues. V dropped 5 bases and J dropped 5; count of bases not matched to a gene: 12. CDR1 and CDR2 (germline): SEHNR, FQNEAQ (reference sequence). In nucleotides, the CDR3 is TGTGCCAGCAGCACAGTACTAGCGGGACTGGGAGACGAGCAGTACTTC. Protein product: CASSTVLAGLGDEQYF.

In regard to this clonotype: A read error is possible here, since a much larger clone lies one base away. The CDR3 sequence is CASSMGGLSTEAFF. DNA of the CDR3: TGTGCCAGCAGCATGGGCGGATTGAGCACTGAAGCTTTCTTT. V usage is TRBV7-3 and J usage is TRBJ1-1; unclear D gene. The germline V and J ends were trimmed by 5 bases and 4 bases, with 14 bases remaining between them. Germline CDR1 SGHTA, CDR2 FQGTGA. The CDR3 runs 14 residues.

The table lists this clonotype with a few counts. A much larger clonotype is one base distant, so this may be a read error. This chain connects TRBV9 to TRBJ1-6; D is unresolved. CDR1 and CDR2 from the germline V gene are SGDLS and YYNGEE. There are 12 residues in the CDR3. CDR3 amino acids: CAGSVPGSPLHF. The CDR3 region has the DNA TGTGCCGGCAGCGTGCCCGGTTCACCCCTCCACTTT.